The clone carrying this T cell receptor beta chain was seen a few times. Its antigen is undetermined. This was the immunoSEQ v3 assay. Assay used: immunoSEQ multiplex PCR; TCRdb lists only in-frame clones, some missing. The sample gives about 60,000 clones, roughly 69% of which show up once; around 6.3% is in the top ten. Specified time point: pre-treatment sample, taken before nivolumab and TIL therapy. The data stem from a study of TIL therapy for anti-PD-1-resistant metastatic lung cancer. Background on the study: Median patient age was approximately 58, ranging roughly 38-75 years. Most patients had lung adenocarcinoma. Study outcomes and limitations: After infusion, TIL clonotypes partly replaced peripheral T cells and declined over months.

This sample comprised blood, obtained at baseline. The origin of this receptor is a person aged 25 to 80 with non-small cell lung cancer.

The CDR3 protein is CAISEAGFYGYTF. In nucleotides, the CDR3 is TGTGCCATCAGTGAAGCAGGGTTCTATGGCTACACCTTC. The chain is built from TRBV10-3 and TRBJ1-2; TRBD1 is a possible D gene (5 bases). CDR1 is ENHRY and CDR2 is SYGVKD in the germline V gene. Trimming shortened V by 3 bases and J by 4 bases, and 9 bases separated the two germline ends. The CDR3 has 13 residues.